Below, 14 T cell receptor beta chains from the same sample are listed, as sequenced in a study of response to subunit inactivated influenza vaccine. TCRdb used MiXCR to reprocess the RT-PCR reads, holding one entry per CDR3 protein. The table has hundreds of thousands of distinct CDR3 sequences, less than 20% seen once. The source was PBMCs from blood, collected 5 to 6 days after vaccination. These receptors all stem from a man over 45 who received an inactivated influenza vaccine.

In its sample, this clonotype was seen a few times. The genes are TRBV7-8 and TRBJ1-6; maybe TRBD1 (5 bases). V gave up 1 base and J gave up 7 bases, with 14 bases separating them. The CDR3 totals 16 residues. Per germline, CDR1 SGHVS and CDR2 FQNEAQ. The chain's CDR3 is CASSLGGTIGNSPLHF. DNA of the CDR3: TGTGCCAGCAGCTTAGGAGGGACCATTGGAAATTCACCCCTCCACTTT.

This clonotype has a count of ten or more. V gene TRBV10-3 combines with J gene TRBJ2-7, with 10 bases that match TRBD2. This CDR3 contains 13 residues. Germline V gene data show CDR1 as ENHRY and CDR2 as SYGVKD. V lost 11 bases to trimming and J lost 11 bases; unmatched junction nucleotides: 15. The CDR3 spells CASSTLAGPGEYF. The DNA of the CDR3 is TGTGCCTCCTCCACACTAGCGGGGCCTGGTGAGTACTTC.

The chain recombines TRBV20-1 with TRBJ2-3, with 12 bases matching TRBD2. The ends lost 3 bases at V and 5 bases at J; junction bases unmatched: 6. The CDR3 totals 15 residues. Germline loops: CDR1 DFQATT, CDR2 SNEGSKA (reference sequence). CDR3 region: CSASNLAGGLDTQYF. The CDR3 nucleotides are TGCAGTGCTAGCAACCTAGCGGGAGGGTTAGATACGCAGTATTTT.

J is TRBJ1-3 and V is TRBV7-2, with 8 bases lining up with TRBD1. V gave up 8 bases and J gave up 3 bases; unmatched junction bases: 15. The germline CDR1 and CDR2 sequences are SGHTA and FQGNSA. The CDR3 is 17 amino acids. CDR3 sequence (DNA): TGTGCCAGCTCGGGACAGGTGGGACAGTCTATTGGAAACACCATATATTTT. Translation: CASSGQVGQSIGNTIYF.

A few counts support this clonotype. The rearrangement uses TRBV29-1 and TRBJ2-3, with D perhaps TRBD2 (6 bases). The germline gives CDR1 SQVTM, CDR2 ANQGSEA. This CDR3 has 15 amino acids. The V end lost 5 bases, the J end lost 3 bases, and 18 bases lay between the germline ends. CDR3 in amino acids: CSVTGPGGRTDTQYF. In DNA, the CDR3 is TGCAGCGTTACCGGGCCAGGAGGGCGGACAGATACGCAGTATTTT.

The chain couples TRBV29-1 to TRBJ2-5; D is perhaps TRBD1 or TRBD2 (5 bases each). The germline gives CDR1 SQVTM, CDR2 ANQGSEA. V was trimmed by 2 bases and J by 2 bases, leaving 9 bases between them. CDR3 size: 13 residues. The CDR3 sequence is CSVELRGQETQYF. Here the CDR3 DNA reads TGCAGCGTTGAATTGAGGGGACAAGAGACCCAGTACTTC.

The rearrangement joins TRBV7-6 to TRBJ2-1, with D maybe TRBD2 (6 bases). Germline V gene lookup returns CDR1 SGHVS and CDR2 FNYEAQ. The CDR3 consists of 17 residues. The ends were cut back, 2 bases at V and 10 bases at J, with 24 bases in the middle. The DNA of the CDR3 is TGTGCCAGCAGCTTATTGGACGCGGGACCTGCTCCTGGAGAGCAGTTCTTC. Amino acid sequence: CASSLLDAGPAPGEQFF. Full variable domain (outside the CDR3, taken from reference TRBV7-6 and TRBJ2-1): GAGVSQSPRYKVTKRGQDVALRCDPISGHVSLYWYRQALGQGPEFLTYFNYEAQQDKSGLPNDRFSAERPEGSISTLTIQRTEQRDSAMYRCASSLLDAGPAPGEQFFGPGTRLTVL.

This clonotype was recorded a few times. The chain carries TRBV20-1 and TRBJ2-7; possible D gene TRBD2, 6 bases. V shed 6 bases and J shed 2 bases, with 17 bases lying between them. CDR3 length equals 14 residues. CDR1 is DFQATT and CDR2 is SNEGSKA in the germline V gene (reference sequence). The CDR3 is CSATASWRAYEQYF. The CDR3 region has the DNA TGCAGTGCAACCGCAAGCTGGAGGGCCTACGAGCAGTACTTC.

This clonotype has a count of ten or more. The chain links TRBV5-1 to TRBJ2-2, with a weak D call TRBD1 (6 bases). V lost 2 bases to trimming and J lost 5 bases, with 10 bases between them. The CDR3 consists of 14 residues. Germline-derived CDR1 and CDR2 are SGHRS and YFSETQ. Written as DNA, the CDR3 is TGCGCCAGCAGCTTACCAGGGGAAACCGGGGAGCTGTTTTTT. Its protein is CASSLPGETGELFF.

V gene TRBV13 combines with J gene TRBJ2-7, with no clear D. V dropped 4 bases and J dropped 0 bases, with 13 bases sitting between them. From germline, CDR1 is PRHDT and CDR2 FYEKMQ (reference sequence). The CDR3 has 15 residues. The CDR3, as DNA: TGTGCCAGCAGCTACGCCCCTAGTTCCTCCTACGAGCAGTACTTC. It yields the protein CASSYAPSSSYEQYF.

The chain joins TRBV11-2 to TRBJ2-6, with 7 bases fitting TRBD2. Trimming at V came to 1 base and at J to 1 base, leaving 7 bases not matched to a gene. There are 18 residues in the CDR3. The germline CDR1 and CDR2 sequences are SGHAT and FQNNGV. As DNA, the CDR3 is TGTGCCAGCAGCTTAGTCAGGCCGGGAGGTTCTGGGGCCAACGTCCTGACTTTC. The encoded protein is CASSLVRPGGSGANVLTF.

This clonotype appeared a few times. The genes are TRBV5-5 and TRBJ2-3; a possible D gene is TRBD1 (5 bases). The CDR3 runs 16 residues. V was trimmed by 1 base and J by 0 bases, leaving 12 bases between them. CDR1 and CDR2 (germline): SGHKS, YYEKEE (reference sequence). The CDR3 loop is CASSLLAGPSTDTQYF. The CDR3, as DNA: TGTGCCAGCAGCTTGCTGGCAGGGCCTAGCACAGATACGCAGTATTTT.

Written as DNA, the CDR3 is TGCAGCGTCACGGGATTCCAAGAGACCCAGTACTTC. Encoded protein: CSVTGFQETQYF. The chain combines TRBV29-1 with TRBJ2-5, with D perhaps matching TRBD2 (5 bases). Germline-derived CDR1 and CDR2 are SQVTM and ANQGSEA. Trimming removed 6 bases from V and 1 base from J, with 9 bases in between. The CDR3 extends over 12 amino acids.

This rearrangement joins TRBV7-9 to TRBJ2-7; maybe TRBD1 (5 bases). Germline V gene sequence: CDR1 SEHNR, CDR2 FQNEAQ (reference sequence). Trimming removed 3 bases at V and 3 bases at J, with 9 bases between. This CDR3 spans 13 amino acids. The CDR3 loop is CASSFDSFYEQYF. The CDR3 coding sequence is TGTGCCAGCAGCTTCGACAGCTTCTACGAGCAGTACTTC. Full variable domain (rest looked up from reference TRBV7-9 and TRBJ2-7): DTGVSQNPRHKITKRGQNVTFRCDPISEHNRLYWYRQTLGQGPEFLTYFQNEAQLEKSRLLSDRFSAERPKGSFSTLEIQRTEQGDSAMYLCASSFDSFYEQYFGPGTRLTVT.